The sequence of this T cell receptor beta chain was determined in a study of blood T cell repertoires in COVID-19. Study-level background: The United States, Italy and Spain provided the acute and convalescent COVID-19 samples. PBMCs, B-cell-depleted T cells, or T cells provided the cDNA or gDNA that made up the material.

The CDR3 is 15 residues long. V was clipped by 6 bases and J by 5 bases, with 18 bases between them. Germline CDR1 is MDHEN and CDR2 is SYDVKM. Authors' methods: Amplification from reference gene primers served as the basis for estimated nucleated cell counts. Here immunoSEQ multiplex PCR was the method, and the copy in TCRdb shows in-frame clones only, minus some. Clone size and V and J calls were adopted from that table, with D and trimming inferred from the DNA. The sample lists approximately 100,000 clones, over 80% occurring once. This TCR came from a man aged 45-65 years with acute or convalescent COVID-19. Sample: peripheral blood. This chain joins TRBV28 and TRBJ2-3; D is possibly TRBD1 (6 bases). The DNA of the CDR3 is TGTGCCAGCAGGCTCGGGACATCCGGTATAGATACGCAGTATTTT. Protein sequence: CASRLGTSGIDTQYF.